This T cell receptor (beta chain) came from a study of PD-1 blockade in classical Hodgkin lymphoma. General observations from the study: There remain no defined causes for the repertoire differences, which possibly reflect disease activity or prior therapy. Baseline TCR diversity was reportedly lower in newly diagnosed patients than in healthy donors. It was reported as lower still in relapsed/refractory patients.

Sequenced by immunoSEQ multiplex PCR; TCRdb stores in-frame clones only, minus some. The data contain 7,000 to 8,500 clones, over 70% of them singletons. This clone has more than one count but fewer than ten. Its antigen is as yet unknown. Indicated time point: newly diagnosed, previously untreated cHL patient sample. Newly diagnosed classical Hodgkin lymphoma PBMCs, still untreated, provided the comparison samples. The V end was cut by 1 base, the J end by 7 bases, with 13 bases between. The CDR3 has 14 amino acids. Germline-derived CDR1 and CDR2 are SNHLY and FYNNEI. This chain uses TRBV2 with TRBJ2-5; D might be TRBD1 (5 bases). Sequenced: peripheral blood mononuclear cells (PBMCs). This TCR was sampled from a human donor with classical Hodgkin lymphoma. Here the CDR3 reads CASSEGQGWGTQYF. In nucleotides, the CDR3 is TGTGCCAGCAGTGAAGGGCAGGGCTGGGGGACCCAGTACTTC.